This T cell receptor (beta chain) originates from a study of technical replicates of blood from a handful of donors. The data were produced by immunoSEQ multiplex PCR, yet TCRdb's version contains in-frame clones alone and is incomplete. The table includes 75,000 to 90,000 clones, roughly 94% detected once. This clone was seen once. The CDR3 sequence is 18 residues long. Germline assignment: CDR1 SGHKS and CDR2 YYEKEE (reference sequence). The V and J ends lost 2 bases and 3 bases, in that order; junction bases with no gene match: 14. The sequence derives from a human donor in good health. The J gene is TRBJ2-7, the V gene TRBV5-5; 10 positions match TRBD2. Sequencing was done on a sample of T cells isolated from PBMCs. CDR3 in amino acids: CASSFGGLAGEQGYEQYF. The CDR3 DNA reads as TGTGCCAGCAGCTTTGGGGGTCTAGCGGGAGAGCAGGGCTACGAGCAGTACTTC.